This T cell receptor (beta chain) was sequenced for a study of Ad26.COV2.S vaccination and SARS-CoV-2 variants. Stated treatment: about 20 received Ad26.COV2.S at low or high dose, single or two shots; several received placebo; per-sample allocation not given. Each sample was drawn 63 days after the first injection (of vaccine or placebo). From germline, CDR1 is SEHNR and CDR2 FQNEAQ (reference sequence). CDR3 length equals 11 residues. The ends were cut back, 4 bases at V and 11 bases at J, with 11 bases in the middle. TCRdb's table, derived via immunoSEQ multiplex PCR, lists solely in-frame clones and lacks some. The table records about 350,000 clones, 86% of them present only once.

The receptor was derived from a person aged 18 to 59 who received the Ad26.COV2.S COVID-19 vaccine or a placebo. Sample: peripheral blood, taken in a trial of Ad26.COV2.S vaccine versus placebo. This chain connects TRBV7-9 to TRBJ1-1, with D perhaps matching TRBD1 (6 bases). CDR3 protein: CASSYTGRAFF. CDR3 coding DNA: TGTGCCAGCAGCTACACAGGGAGGGCTTTCTTT.